These 15 T cell receptor beta chains originate from one sample sequenced in a study of T cell responses to AZD1222 COVID-19 vaccine. Libraries were prepared by immunoSEQ multiplex PCR; TCRdb keeps only in-frame clonotypes and omits some of them. Of more than 150,000 clones listed, 94% are singletons. Sequencing used peripheral blood, obtained on day 0 of AZD1222 vaccination. The receptor source for this set is an adult in good health.

This chain joins TRBV10-3 and TRBJ2-2; 8 bases match TRBD2. Losses at the gene ends were 7 bases for V and 6 bases for J; bases not matched to a gene: 10. Germline lookup yields CDR1 ENHRY and CDR2 SYGVKD. There are 15 residues in the CDR3. CDR3 DNA sequence: TGTGCCATCAAGTCCAGCGGGAGTACGGCCGGGGAGCTGTTTTTT. This gives the protein CAIKSSGSTAGELFF.

The gene calls are TRBV19 and TRBJ2-7; D call uncertain. Germline V gives CDR1 LNHDA, CDR2 SQIVND (reference sequence). V lost 6 bases, J lost 4 bases, and 16 bases lay in between. The CDR3 is 14 amino acids. CDR3 nucleotide sequence: TGTGCCAGTAGCCACCGGGCCTTAGAGTACGAGCAGTACTTC. Protein sequence: CASSHRALEYEQYF. The full variable domain, in which reference TRBV19 and TRBJ2-7 provide the parts outside the CDR3, is DGGITQSPKYLFRKEGQNVTLSCEQNLNHDAMYWYRQDPGQGLRLIYYSQIVNDFQKGDIAEGYSVSREKKESFPLTVTSAQKNPTAFYLCASSHRALEYEQYFGPGTRLTVT.

V and J are TRBV19 and TRBJ2-2; 8 nucleotides align to TRBD2. CDR3 length equals 16 residues. Germline trimming cut 3 bases from V and 2 bases from J; bases unmatched to any gene: 5. The germline V gene encodes CDR1 LNHDA and CDR2 SQIVND (reference sequence). The CDR3 here is CASSITGRANTGELFF. CDR3 bases: TGTGCCAGTAGTATTACCGGGAGGGCCAACACCGGGGAGCTGTTTTTT. The full variable domain, in which reference TRBV19 and TRBJ2-2 provide the parts outside the CDR3, is DGGITQSPKYLFRKEGQNVTLSCEQNLNHDAMYWYRQDPGQGLRLIYYSQIVNDFQKGDIAEGYSVSREKKESFPLTVTSAQKNPTAFYLCASSITGRANTGELFFGEGSRLTVL.

The rearrangement links TRBV28 to TRBJ2-2, with TRBD2 matching over 8 bases. The CDR3 has 15 residues. Trimming at V came to 6 bases and at J to 7 bases, leaving 10 bases not matched to a gene. CDR1 and CDR2 from the germline V gene are MDHEN and SYDVKM. CDR3 amino acids: CASRPSRGAHGELFF. CDR3 nucleotide sequence: TGTGCCAGCAGACCGTCGCGGGGGGCGCACGGGGAGCTGTTTTTT.

The table lists this clone with a count of one. The chain employs TRBV24-1 and TRBJ2-6, with a weak D call TRBD1 (6 bases). Deletions cut 4 bases from V and 4 bases from J, with 16 bases between. CDR1 and CDR2 (germline): KGHDR, SFDVKD. This CDR3 comprises 17 residues. CDR3 in DNA: TGTGCCACCAGTGACAGGGGACGCGAAGGAGGGGCCAACGTCCTGACTTTC. Translation: CATSDRGREGGANVLTF.

The V call is TRBV25-1, the J call TRBJ1-1; D ambiguous. V lost 4 bases to trimming and J lost 4 bases, with 4 bases between them. The germline gives CDR1 MGHDK, CDR2 SYGVNS. The CDR3 totals 11 residues. The DNA for the CDR3 is TGTGCCAGCAGTGGCGGCACTGAAGCTTTCTTT. This translates into CASSGGTEAFF.

This chain joins TRBV11-1 and TRBJ2-7; 8 nucleotides line up with TRBD1. Germline V lookup: CDR1 SGHAT, CDR2 FQDESV (reference sequence). The CDR3 covers 12 residues. J lost 4 bases, V lost 10 bases, and 6 bases had no gene match. The CDR3 sequence is CAIGRQGYEQYF. The CDR3, as DNA: TGTGCCATCGGAAGACAGGGGTACGAGCAGTACTTC.

This chain joins TRBV28 and TRBJ2-5; weak D call: TRBD1 (6 bases). The CDR3 totals 14 residues. The V end was cut by 9 bases, the J end by 1 base, with 15 bases between. CDR1 MDHEN and CDR2 SYDVKM come from the germline V gene. CDR3 region: CASEPGTIQETQYF. In DNA, the CDR3 is TGTGCCAGTGAACCTGGGACAATCCAAGAGACCCAGTACTTC. The full variable domain, in which reference TRBV28 and TRBJ2-5 provide the parts outside the CDR3, is DVKVTQSSRYLVKRTGEKVFLECVQDMDHENMFWYRQDPGLGLRLIYFSYDVKMKEKGDIPEGYSVSREKKERFSLILESASTNQTSMYLCASEPGTIQETQYFGPGTRLLVL.

The chain links TRBV5-1 to TRBJ2-2, with 7 bases lining up with TRBD1. This CDR3 region has 15 residues. V shed 4 bases, J shed 2 bases, and the junction held 5 bases outside the gene matches. CDR1 and CDR2 from the germline V gene are SGHRS and YFSETQ. In DNA, the CDR3 is TGCGCCAGCAGCAGGGGACAGTTTAACACCGGGGAGCTGTTTTTT. It codes for CASSRGQFNTGELFF.

The chain has TRBV28 and TRBJ2-7; D ambiguous. The CDR3 length is 13 residues. The germline V gene has CDR1 MDHEN and CDR2 SYDVKM. V dropped 3 bases and J dropped 6 bases, with 12 bases sitting between them. The CDR3 spells CASSFFRAIEQYF. In nucleotides, the CDR3 is TGTGCCAGCAGTTTCTTCCGCGCAATCGAGCAGTACTTC.

The chain carries TRBV12-3 or TRBV12-4 and TRBJ1-2; TRBD1 might be the D (5 bases). V was shortened by 7 bases and J by 10 bases, with 16 bases between the two germline ends. CDR3 length: 12 amino acids. CDR3 protein: CASTRGRIVYTF. The CDR3, as DNA: TGTGCCAGCACCCGGGGCCGGATTGTCTACACCTTC.

The chain is built from TRBV9 and TRBJ1-1, with 10 bases identical to TRBD1. This CDR3 is built from 16 residues. Germline CDR1 reads SGDLS; CDR2 reads YYNGEE. The trim removed 3 bases at V and 4 bases at J, leaving 9 bases unmatched. In DNA, the CDR3 is TGTGCCAGCAGCGCCCGGGACAGGGGTGTTGGCACTGAAGCTTTCTTT. Translated, it gives CASSARDRGVGTEAFF.

This chain links TRBV7-3 with TRBJ1-6, with D possibly being TRBD1 (6 bases). CDR1 and CDR2 from the germline V gene are SGHTA and FQGTGA. The CDR3 extends over 15 amino acids. Trimming took 5 bases from V and 6 from J, leaving 14 bases between them. The CDR3, as DNA: TGTGCCAGCAGCCCCCGACAGGAAATTAATTCACCCCTCCACTTT. It is translated as CASSPRQEINSPLHF. Full variable domain (missing parts from reference TRBV7-3 and TRBJ1-6): GAGVSQTPSNKVTEKGKYVELRCDPISGHTALYWYRQSLGQGPEFLIYFQGTGAADDSGLPNDRFFAVRPEGSVSTLKIQRTERGDSAVYLCASSPRQEINSPLHFGNGTRLTVT.

As DNA, the CDR3 is TGTGCCAGCAGCCCGACTAGCGGGAGCATCAATGAGCAGTTCTTC. It yields the protein CASSPTSGSINEQFF. The V gene is TRBV5-4, the J gene TRBJ2-1; 12 bases fit TRBD2. The CDR3 extends over 15 amino acids. CDR1 is SGHNT and CDR2 is YYREEE in the germline V gene (reference sequence). Losses at the gene ends were 4 bases for V and 6 bases for J; bases not matched to a gene: 5. Variable domain in full (rest from reference TRBV5-4 and TRBJ2-1): ETGVTQSPTHLIKTRGQQVTLRCSSQSGHNTVSWYQQALGQGPQFIFQYYREEENGRGNFPPRFSGLQFPNYSSELNVNALELDDSALYLCASSPTSGSINEQFFGPGTRLTVL.

The V call is TRBV4-1, the J call TRBJ2-2; 9 bases match TRBD2. The CDR3 contains 16 residues. V shed 3 bases and J 4 bases; nucleotides not matched to a gene: 6. The germline V gene has CDR1 MGHRA and CDR2 YSYEKL. The CDR3 DNA is TGCGCCAGCAGCCAGGGCCTAGCGGGACTCACCGGGGAGCTGTTTTTT. Its protein is CASSQGLAGLTGELFF.